The 31 T cell receptor beta chains below were found in one sample sequenced in a study of molecular identifiers for immune sequencing clone quantification. Via MiXCR, TCRdb re-called the PCR reads, giving one row per CDR3 protein. This table has about 630,000 distinct CDR3 sequences, about 25% appearing once. Sequenced material: naive CD8+ T cells from blood, with Jurkat cell RNA spiked in. Regarding subset: FACS-sorted CD8+CD4-CCR7+CD45RA+ naive T cells. These receptors were taken from a human donor in good health. Some libraries in this study had Jurkat cell RNA spiked in.

This clonotype was detected ten times or more. The V call is TRBV20-1, the J call TRBJ2-3; D not resolved. The CDR3 consists of 14 residues. Trimming stripped 5 bases from V and 4 bases from J, with 16 bases between. The germline gives CDR1 DFQATT, CDR2 SNEGSKA (reference sequence). The CDR3 nucleotides read TGCAGTGCTCTCCCTCGTACATATTCAGATACGCAGTATTTT. Its translation is CSALPRTYSDTQYF.

A word on this clonotype: A much larger clonotype is one base distant, so this may be a read error. V is TRBV7-9 and J is TRBJ2-1; D may be TRBD2 (6 bases). Germline lookup yields CDR1 SEHNR and CDR2 FQNEAQ (reference sequence). The germline V and J ends were trimmed by 4 bases and 9 bases, with 25 bases remaining between them. The CDR3 is 17 amino acids. CDR3 DNA: TGTGCCAGCAGCTCCCCGAGGGGCGAGCGGGTCTCGGGTGAGCAGTTCTTC. Protein sequence: CASSSPRGERVSGEQFF.

A word on this clonotype: A read error may produce the germline difference seen at one junction end. CDR3 amino acids: CARSPPLPRGMNPGALFF. The DNA of the CDR3 is TGTGCCCGCAGCCCCCCCCTGCCTCGCGGGATGAACCCCGGGGCGCTGTTTTTT. V gene TRBV4-2 combines with J gene TRBJ2-2, with a possible D match to TRBD2 (6 bases). Germline V gives CDR1 LGHNA, CDR2 YNFKEQ. The CDR3 has 18 residues.

This chain uses TRBV5-6 with TRBJ1-3; D unresolved. Germline CDR1 and CDR2: SGHDT and YYEEEE. The CDR3 extends over 16 amino acids. V was cut by 2 bases and J by 0 bases, with 12 bases left in between. DNA of the CDR3: TGTGCCAGCAGCTTTTCACAGCTTTTCTCTGGAAACACCATATATTTT. Its translation is CASSFSQLFSGNTIYF.

The sample holds many counts of this clonotype. J is TRBJ2-5 and V is TRBV12-3 or TRBV12-4; TRBD2 agrees at 9 bases. The CDR3 length is 15 residues. J gave up 5 bases and V 1 base, and 5 bases lay outside the gene matches. The CDR3 nucleotides are TGTGCCAGCAGTTTAGGCGGGGGGGCCGGTGAGACCCAGTACTTC. Translation gives CASSLGGGAGETQYF.

This clonotype was picked up a small number of times. J is TRBJ2-5 and V is TRBV27, with 7 bases lining up with TRBD1. Germline assignment: CDR1 MNHEY and CDR2 SMNVEV (reference sequence). The CDR3 is 13 residues long. Unmatched junction bases numbered 1, after V lost 1 base and J lost 5 bases. The CDR3 nucleotides are TGTGCCAGCAGTTTATACAGGGGTGAGACCCAGTACTTC. Protein sequence: CASSLYRGETQYF.

This clonotype was recorded at least ten times. The V gene is TRBV29-1, the J gene TRBJ2-1, with D perhaps TRBD2 (6 bases). Germline CDR1 reads SQVTM; CDR2 reads ANQGSEA. Trimming stripped 6 bases from V and 8 bases from J, with 23 bases between. The CDR3 sequence is 15 residues long. CDR3 in DNA: TGCAGCGTCGAGCACCAAGCGGGTCCGTTAGATGAGCAGTTCTTC. It translates to CSVEHQAGPLDEQFF.

Comment on this clonotype: A much larger clonotype is one base distant, so this may be a read error. V and J are TRBV5-4 and TRBJ2-7; 9 nucleotides align to TRBD2. This CDR3 comprises 16 residues. Germline V CDR1 and CDR2: SGHNT, YYREEE (reference sequence). The CDR3 reads CASSLVSGGRSYELYF. The CDR3 DNA is TGTGCCAGCAGCTTGGTTAGCGGGGGCCGTTCCTACGAGCTGTACTTC. The whole variable domain, remainder taken from reference TRBV5-4 and TRBJ2-7, is ETGVTQSPTHLIKTRGQQVTLRCSSQSGHNTVSWYQQALGQGPQFIFQYYREEENGRGNFPPRFSGLQFPNYSSELNVNALELDDSALYLCASSLVSGGRSYELYFGPGTRLTVT.

Only one count was recorded for this clonotype. Compared with germline, one end of the junction differs, possibly owing to a read error. The CDR3 region has the DNA TGTGCCCGCCGCTTGGGTGTAAATGCGCAGTTCTTC. Translated, it gives CARRLGVNAQFF. The V and J genes are TRBV7-2 and TRBJ2-1, with D unresolved. There are 12 residues in the CDR3. Germline lookup yields CDR1 SGHTA and CDR2 FQGNSA. The full variable domain, its missing parts supplied by reference TRBV7-2 and TRBJ2-1, is GAGVSQSPSNKVTEKGKDVELRCDPISGHTALYWYRQSLGQGLEFLIYFQGNSAPDKSGLPSDRFSAERTGGSVSTLTIQRTQQEDSAVYLCARRLGVNAQFFGPGTRLTVL.

Comment on this clonotype: This may come from a read error, since a much larger clone is one base off. Since the CDR3 does not end with the conserved phenylalanine or tryptophan, this likely comes from a read error. The V call is TRBV6-2 or TRBV6-3, the J call TRBJ1-5; D not certain. The CDR3 extends over 12 amino acids. Trimming removed 5 bases at V and 6 bases at J, with 8 bases between. Germline lookup yields CDR1 MNHEY and CDR2 SVGEGT. CDR3 bases: TGTGCCAGCAGTCCGGGGATTCAGCCCCAGCATCTT. It translates to CASSPGIQPQHL.

This clonotype was found a few times. The CDR3 is CASSQQTGGTDTQYF. The CDR3 DNA reads as TGTGCCAGCAGCCAACAGACAGGGGGCACAGATACGCAGTATTTT. This chain joins TRBV14 and TRBJ2-3, with TRBD1 identical over 8 bases. With 2 bases clipped from V and 1 base from J, the junction kept 2 bases outside the gene matches. Germline lookup yields CDR1 SGHDN and CDR2 FVKESK. The CDR3 consists of 15 residues.

This clonotype was picked up many times. The rearrangement joins TRBV20-1 to TRBJ2-3; unclear D gene. This CDR3 comprises 15 residues. The germline V gene has CDR1 DFQATT and CDR2 SNEGSKA (reference sequence). Trimming took off 0 bases at V and 0 bases at J, with 10 bases between the two ends. The CDR3 DNA sequence: TGCAGTGCTAGAGAATCAGGCACTAGCACAGATACGCAGTATTTT. This translates into CSARESGTSTDTQYF.

This sequence joins TRBV2 and TRBJ1-2; D gene ambiguous. V lost 8 bases and J 4 bases, leaving 17 bases between the germline ends. CDR3 length: 14 residues. Germline loops: CDR1 SNHLY, CDR2 FYNNEI. The CDR3 nucleotides read TGTGCCAGCTCAGATCCGTCTTCTGGCTATGGCTACACCTTC. Translation: CASSDPSSGYGYTF. The variable domain in full, with the rest retrieved from reference TRBV2 and TRBJ1-2, is EPEVTQTPSHQVTQMGQEVILRCVPISNHLYFYWYRQILGQKVEFLVSFYNNEISEKSEIFDDQFSVERPDGSNFTLKIRSTKLEDSAMYFCASSDPSSGYGYTFGSGTRLTVV.

As for this clonotype: One end of the junction does not line up with germline, which may come from a read error. The chain joins TRBV19 to TRBJ1-5, with D uncertain. In germline, CDR1 is LNHDA, CDR2 SQIVND (reference sequence). The CDR3 is made up of 14 amino acids. The CDR3 sequence: CAGSIKWVDQPQHF. The DNA of the CDR3 is TGTGCCGGTAGTATCAAGTGGGTCGATCAGCCCCAGCATTTT.

Many counts were recorded for this clonotype. The genes are TRBV14 and TRBJ2-7; 13 nucleotides agree with TRBD2. Germline CDR1 SGHDN, CDR2 FVKESK. V was pared by 3 bases and J by 4 bases, with 6 bases of the junction left unmatched. The CDR3 has 16 amino acids. The CDR3 here is CASSHFGLAGVYEQYF. The CDR3 DNA follows: TGTGCCAGCAGCCACTTCGGACTAGCGGGGGTGTACGAGCAGTACTTC.

The table lists this clonotype with many counts. The chain has TRBV14 and TRBJ1-4; TRBD1 is a possible D gene (5 bases). V was cut by 4 bases and J by 7 bases, with 13 bases left in between. CDR1 is SGHDN, CDR2 FVKESK, per germline. The CDR3 contains 14 residues. The CDR3 region is CASSPLQGIEKLFF. The CDR3 nucleotides read TGTGCCAGCAGCCCACTCCAGGGAATTGAAAAACTGTTTTTT.

Only a few counts were recorded for this clonotype. The J gene is TRBJ2-7, the V gene TRBV7-9; the match to TRBD2 covers 7 bases. Trimming removed 1 base from V and 4 bases from J; junction bases left unmatched: 10. The CDR3 loop spans 16 amino acids. Germline V gene lookup returns CDR1 SEHNR and CDR2 FQNEAQ (reference sequence). The CDR3 loop is CASSLGNGGIEYEQYF. Here the CDR3 DNA reads TGTGCCAGCAGCTTAGGCAACGGGGGGATTGAATACGAGCAGTACTTC.

Comments on this clonotype: A much larger clonotype is one base distant, so this may be a read error. The chain recombines TRBV3-1 with TRBJ2-5; D unresolved. CDR1 and CDR2 from the germline V gene are LGHDT and YNNKEL (reference sequence). The CDR3 is 15 residues long. CDR3 sequence (DNA): TGTGCCAGCAGCCAAGGAGTTCTCCCGCAAGAGCCCCAGTACTTC. This sequence encodes CASSQGVLPQEPQYF.

This clonotype came up many times. The gene calls are TRBV12-3 or TRBV12-4 and TRBJ1-4, with D perhaps TRBD1 (5 bases). With 5 bases removed from V and 5 bases from J, the gap between germline ends came to 9 bases. The CDR3 has 13 residues. CDR3 coding DNA: TGTGCCAGCAGTGACAGCCTAAATGAAAAACTGTTTTTT. Protein product: CASSDSLNEKLFF.

A note on this clonotype: Just one base apart from a much larger clone, this may be a read error. The V call is TRBV29-1, the J call TRBJ1-2; D not certain. This CDR3 spans 13 amino acids. In germline, CDR1 is SQVTM, CDR2 ANQGSEA. CDR3 nucleotides: TGCAGCGTTGTGCCCTCGGACCACTATAGCTACACCTTC. It codes for CSVVPSDHYSYTF.

The chain couples TRBV25-1 to TRBJ1-3; D unclear. CDR1 and CDR2 (germline): MGHDK, SYGVNS. V lost 3 bases, J lost 1 base, and 10 bases lay in between. The CDR3 covers 15 residues. CDR3 sequence reads: CASSDYTQSGNTIYF. The CDR3 region has the DNA TGTGCCAGCAGTGATTACACGCAGTCTGGAAACACCATATATTTT.

The chain joins TRBV6-1 to TRBJ1-1; no clear D gene. Germline assignment: CDR1 MNHNS and CDR2 SASEGT. The CDR3 is 15 amino acids. V lost 7 bases and J 1 base, leaving 16 bases between the germline ends. CDR3 protein: CASKGRPFSNTEAFF. The CDR3 DNA reads as TGTGCCAGCAAGGGCCGACCTTTCTCGAACACTGAAGCTTTCTTT.

This chain links TRBV7-9 with TRBJ1-4; 8 bases align to TRBD1. CDR3 size: 16 residues. The germline CDR1 and CDR2 sequences are SEHNR and FQNEAQ (reference sequence). Trimming at V came to 5 bases and at J to 6 bases, leaving 11 bases not matched to a gene. The CDR3 DNA is TGTGCCAGCAGCCAGACCTTGACAGGGGTTCATGAAAAACTGTTTTTT. Encoded protein: CASSQTLTGVHEKLFF. The full variable domain, completed using reference TRBV7-9 and TRBJ1-4, is DTGVSQNPRHKITKRGQNVTFRCDPISEHNRLYWYRQTLGQGPEFLTYFQNEAQLEKSRLLSDRFSAERPKGSFSTLEIQRTEQGDSAMYLCASSQTLTGVHEKLFFGSGTQLSVL.

V is TRBV5-5 and J is TRBJ2-5; D is perhaps TRBD1 (5 bases). Trimming cost V 3 bases and J 5 bases, with 14 bases left between them. Per the germline V gene, CDR1 is SGHKS and CDR2 is YYEKEE (reference sequence). CDR3 size: 14 residues. CDR3 coding DNA: TGTGCCAGCAGCTCATCAGGGTCCGGGGAGACCCAGTACTTC. Its protein product is CASSSSGSGETQYF.

This clonotype appeared a few times. The chain uses TRBV9 and TRBJ1-3, with unresolved D. There are 16 residues in the CDR3. The V end lost 4 bases, the J end lost 0 bases, and 14 bases lay between the germline ends. Germline values: CDR1 SGDLS, CDR2 YYNGEE. CDR3 loop: CASSPSPGSSGNTIYF. For the CDR3, the DNA is TGTGCCAGCAGCCCCTCCCCGGGGAGCTCTGGAAACACCATATATTTT.

This clonotype was detected many times. In nucleotides, the CDR3 is TGCAGTGCTAGAGATGTGAAGCGGGAACTCACAGATACGCAGTATTTT. Encoded protein: CSARDVKRELTDTQYF. V usage is TRBV20-1 and J usage is TRBJ2-3, with 7 bases matching TRBD2. The trim removed 0 bases at V and 2 bases at J, leaving 8 bases unmatched. The CDR3 is made up of 16 amino acids. Germline CDR1 and CDR2: DFQATT and SNEGSKA (reference sequence).

This chain uses TRBV19 with TRBJ1-5; possibly TRBD1 for D (6 bases). Germline loops: CDR1 LNHDA, CDR2 SQIVND (reference sequence). The CDR3 spans 14 residues. Trimming cost V 5 bases and J 11 bases, with 19 bases left between them. CDR3 protein: CASSWGGGAMTQHF. The CDR3 DNA sequence: TGTGCCAGTAGTTGGGGAGGGGGGGCCATGACCCAGCATTTT.

This rearrangement joins TRBV7-9 to TRBJ2-1; 7 nucleotides align to TRBD1. Germline V gene lookup returns CDR1 SEHNR and CDR2 FQNEAQ (reference sequence). The J segment lost 9 bases and the V segment lost 4 bases, leaving 9 bases of the junction unmatched. The CDR3 spans 14 residues. CDR3 nucleotide sequence: TGTGCCAGCAGCTGGGGACAGAGGGAGAGTGAGCAGTTCTTC. Translated, it gives CASSWGQRESEQFF.

This clonotype was seen ten or more times. The chain joins TRBV10-3 to TRBJ2-3; D unclear. Germline CDR1 ENHRY, CDR2 SYGVKD. V lost 3 bases, J lost 6 bases, and 7 bases lay in between. The CDR3 runs 12 residues. CDR3 in amino acids: CAISDPRDTQYF. The CDR3 bases are TGTGCCATCAGTGACCCGCGGGATACGCAGTATTTT.

The chain carries TRBV2 and TRBJ2-3; 9 bases fit TRBD1. Trimming took 8 bases from V and 5 from J; bases not matched to a gene: 8. CDR1 is SNHLY and CDR2 is FYNNEI in the germline V gene. CDR3 length: 14 amino acids. The CDR3 is CASGNTGGGDTQYF. The CDR3 nucleotides read TGTGCCAGCGGAAACACAGGGGGCGGAGATACGCAGTATTTT.

Concerning this clonotype itself: This could be a read error, since a much larger clone is one nucleotide away. The chain employs TRBV18 and TRBJ1-1; D unclear. Per germline, CDR1 KGHSH and CDR2 LQKENI. The CDR3 has 14 amino acids. CDR3 in DNA: TGTGCCTGCTCATCCTCGTTCCCGGACACTGAAGCTTTCTTT. This sequence encodes CACSSSFPDTEAFF.